What follows is one T cell receptor (beta chain) and its context. The sample originates from a study of shared clonotypes between healthy human individuals. Naivety among CD8 cells was defined by CD45RO negativity and positive CCR7 selection, thereby excluding terminally differentiated effector memory CD45RA+ cells. Trimming took 3 bases from V and 3 from J, leaving 8 bases between them. The germline V gene encodes CDR1 MNHEY and CDR2 SMNVEV (reference sequence). The CDR3 contains 13 residues. The assay was run at deep level. TCRdb's table, derived via immunoSEQ multiplex PCR, lists solely in-frame clones and lacks some. The sample consists of about 600,000 clones, 95% to 96% of them appearing once.

The sequenced sample was naive CD8+ T cells sorted from blood. The genes are TRBV27 and TRBJ1-1, with D hard to call. This receptor was identified in a woman aged 25 to 39 in good health. The CDR3, as DNA: TGTGCCAGCAGTTTGTCCACCCACACTGAAGCTTTCTTT. Its translation is CASSLSTHTEAFF.